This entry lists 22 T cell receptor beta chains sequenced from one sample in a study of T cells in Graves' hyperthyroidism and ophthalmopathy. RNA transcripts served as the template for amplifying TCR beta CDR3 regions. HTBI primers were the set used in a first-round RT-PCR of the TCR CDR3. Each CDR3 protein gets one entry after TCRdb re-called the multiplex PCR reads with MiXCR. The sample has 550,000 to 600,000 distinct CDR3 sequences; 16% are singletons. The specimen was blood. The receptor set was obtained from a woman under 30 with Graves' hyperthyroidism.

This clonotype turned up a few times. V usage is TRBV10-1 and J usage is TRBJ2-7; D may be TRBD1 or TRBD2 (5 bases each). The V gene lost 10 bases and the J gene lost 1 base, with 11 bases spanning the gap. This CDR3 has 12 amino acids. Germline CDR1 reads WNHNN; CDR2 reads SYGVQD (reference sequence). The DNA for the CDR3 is TGCGCCACCCGGGACGGTTCCTACGAGCAGTACTTC. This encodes CATRDGSYEQYF.

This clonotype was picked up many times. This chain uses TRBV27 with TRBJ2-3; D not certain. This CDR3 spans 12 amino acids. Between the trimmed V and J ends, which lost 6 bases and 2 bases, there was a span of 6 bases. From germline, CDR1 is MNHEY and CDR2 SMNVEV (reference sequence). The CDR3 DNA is TGTGCCAGCAGCCGGAACACAGATACGCAGTATTTT. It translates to CASSRNTDTQYF.

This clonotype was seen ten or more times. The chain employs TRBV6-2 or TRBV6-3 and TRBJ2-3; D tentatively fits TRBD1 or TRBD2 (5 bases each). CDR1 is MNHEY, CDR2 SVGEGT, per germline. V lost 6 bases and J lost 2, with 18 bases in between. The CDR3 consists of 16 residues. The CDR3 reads CASRPHPGTFTDTQYF. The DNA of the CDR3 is TGTGCCAGCAGACCCCACCCCGGGACCTTCACAGATACGCAGTATTTT.

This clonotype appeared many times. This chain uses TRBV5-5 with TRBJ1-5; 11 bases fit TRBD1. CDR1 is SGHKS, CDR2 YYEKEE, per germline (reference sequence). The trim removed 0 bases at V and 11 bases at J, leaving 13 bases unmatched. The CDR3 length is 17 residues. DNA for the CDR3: TGTGCCAGCAGCTTGGCCACGGGGACAGGGGGGGACCGGACCCAGCATTTT. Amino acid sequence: CASSLATGTGGDRTQHF.

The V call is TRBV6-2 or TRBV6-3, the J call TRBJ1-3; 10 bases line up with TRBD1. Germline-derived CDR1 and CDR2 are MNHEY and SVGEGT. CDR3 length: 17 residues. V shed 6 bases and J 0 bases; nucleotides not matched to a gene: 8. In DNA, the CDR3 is TGTGCCAGCAGCCGGGACAGGGGACTATCCTCTGGAAACACCATATATTTT. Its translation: CASSRDRGLSSGNTIYF.

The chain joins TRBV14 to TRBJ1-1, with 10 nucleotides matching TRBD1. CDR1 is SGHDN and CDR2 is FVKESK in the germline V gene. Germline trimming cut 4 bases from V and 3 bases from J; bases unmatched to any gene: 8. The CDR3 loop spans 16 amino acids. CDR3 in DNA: TGTGCCAGCAGCCGTTATCCCGGGACAGGGGACACTGAAGCTTTCTTT. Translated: CASSRYPGTGDTEAFF.

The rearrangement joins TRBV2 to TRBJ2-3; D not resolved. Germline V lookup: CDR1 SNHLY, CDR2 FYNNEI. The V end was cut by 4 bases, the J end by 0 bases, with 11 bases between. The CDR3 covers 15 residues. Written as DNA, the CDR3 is TGTGCCAGCAGTGCCCGGGTGTCTAGCACAGATACGCAGTATTTT. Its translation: CASSARVSSTDTQYF. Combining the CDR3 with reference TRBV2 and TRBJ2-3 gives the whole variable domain EPEVTQTPSHQVTQMGQEVILRCVPISNHLYFYWYRQILGQKVEFLVSFYNNEISEKSEIFDDQFSVERPDGSNFTLKIRSTKLEDSAMYFCASSARVSSTDTQYFGPGTRLTVL.

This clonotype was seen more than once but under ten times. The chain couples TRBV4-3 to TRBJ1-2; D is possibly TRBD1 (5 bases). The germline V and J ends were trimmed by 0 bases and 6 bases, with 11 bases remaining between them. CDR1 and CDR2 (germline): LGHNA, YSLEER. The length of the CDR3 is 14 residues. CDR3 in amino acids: CASSQERTSHGYTF. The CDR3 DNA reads TGCGCCAGCAGCCAAGAGAGGACAAGCCATGGCTACACCTTC.

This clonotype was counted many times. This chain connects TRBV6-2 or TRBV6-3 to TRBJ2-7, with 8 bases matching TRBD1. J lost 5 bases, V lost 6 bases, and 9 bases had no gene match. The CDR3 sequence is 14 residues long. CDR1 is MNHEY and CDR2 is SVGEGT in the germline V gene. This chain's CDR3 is CASRRSGGENEQYF. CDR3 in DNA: TGTGCCAGCAGGCGCTCAGGGGGCGAAAACGAGCAGTACTTC.

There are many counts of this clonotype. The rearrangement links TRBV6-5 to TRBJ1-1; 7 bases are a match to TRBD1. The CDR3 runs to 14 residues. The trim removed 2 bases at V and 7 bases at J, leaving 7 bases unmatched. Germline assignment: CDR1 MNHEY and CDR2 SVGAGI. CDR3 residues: CASSYPGRGGEAFF. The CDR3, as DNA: TGTGCCAGCAGTTACCCCGGCAGGGGGGGTGAAGCTTTCTTT.

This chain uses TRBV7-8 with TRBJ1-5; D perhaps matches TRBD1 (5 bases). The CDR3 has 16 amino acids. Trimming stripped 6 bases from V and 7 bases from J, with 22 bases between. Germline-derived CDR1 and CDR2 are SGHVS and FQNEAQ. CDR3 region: CASSLDLWGSQQPQHF. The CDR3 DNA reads TGTGCCAGCAGTCTAGACCTGTGGGGGAGCCAGCAGCCCCAGCATTTT.

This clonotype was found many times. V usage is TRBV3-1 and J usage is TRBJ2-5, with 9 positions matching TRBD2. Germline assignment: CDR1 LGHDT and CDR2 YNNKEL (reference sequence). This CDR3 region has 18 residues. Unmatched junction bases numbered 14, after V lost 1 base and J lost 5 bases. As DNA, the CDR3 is TGTGCCAGCAGCCAAGGGGAGATTAGCGGGGGAACAGAGGAGACCCAGTACTTC. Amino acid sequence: CASSQGEISGGTEETQYF.

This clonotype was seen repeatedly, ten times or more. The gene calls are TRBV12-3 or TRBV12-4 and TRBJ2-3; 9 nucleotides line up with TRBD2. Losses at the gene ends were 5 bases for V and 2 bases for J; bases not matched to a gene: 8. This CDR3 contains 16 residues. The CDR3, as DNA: TGTGCCAGCAGTCCCAGCGGGGGGACGATCACAGATACGCAGTATTTT. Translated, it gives CASSPSGGTITDTQYF.

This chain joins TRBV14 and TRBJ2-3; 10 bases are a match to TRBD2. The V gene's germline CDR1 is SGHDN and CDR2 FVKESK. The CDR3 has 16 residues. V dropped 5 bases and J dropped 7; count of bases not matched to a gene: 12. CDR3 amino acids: CASSKLAGQAGYTQYF. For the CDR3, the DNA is TGTGCCAGCAGCAAACTAGCGGGGCAAGCGGGCTATACGCAGTATTTT. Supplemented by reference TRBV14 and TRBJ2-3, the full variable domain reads EAGVTQFPSHSVIEKGQTVTLRCDPISGHDNLYWYRRVMGKEIKFLLHFVKESKQDESGMPNNRFLAERTGGTYSTLKVQPAELEDSGVYFCASSKLAGQAGYTQYFGPGTRLTVL.

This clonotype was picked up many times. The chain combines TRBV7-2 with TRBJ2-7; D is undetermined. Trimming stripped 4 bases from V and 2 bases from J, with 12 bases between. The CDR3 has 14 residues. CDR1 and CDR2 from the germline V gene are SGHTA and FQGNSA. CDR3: CASSSETRPYEQYF. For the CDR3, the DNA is TGTGCCAGCAGCTCCGAGACAAGACCCTACGAGCAGTACTTC.

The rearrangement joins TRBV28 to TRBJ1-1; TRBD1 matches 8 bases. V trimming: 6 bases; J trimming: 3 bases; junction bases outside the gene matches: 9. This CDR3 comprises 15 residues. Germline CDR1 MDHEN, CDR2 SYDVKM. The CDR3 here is CASSWTGFEDTEAFF. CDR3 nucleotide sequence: TGTGCCAGCAGCTGGACAGGGTTTGAGGACACTGAAGCTTTCTTT.

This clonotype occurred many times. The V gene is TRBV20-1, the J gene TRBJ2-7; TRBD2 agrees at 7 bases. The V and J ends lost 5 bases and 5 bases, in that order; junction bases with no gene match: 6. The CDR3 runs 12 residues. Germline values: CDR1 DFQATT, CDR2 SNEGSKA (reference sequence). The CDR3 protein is CSASGLENEQYF. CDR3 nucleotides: TGCAGTGCTTCCGGACTAGAGAACGAGCAGTACTTC.

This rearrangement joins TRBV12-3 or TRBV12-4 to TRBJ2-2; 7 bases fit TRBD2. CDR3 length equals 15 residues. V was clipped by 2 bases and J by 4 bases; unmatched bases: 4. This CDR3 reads CASSLRRGSTGELFF. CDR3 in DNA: TGTGCCAGCAGTTTAAGGCGCGGGAGCACCGGGGAGCTGTTTTTT.

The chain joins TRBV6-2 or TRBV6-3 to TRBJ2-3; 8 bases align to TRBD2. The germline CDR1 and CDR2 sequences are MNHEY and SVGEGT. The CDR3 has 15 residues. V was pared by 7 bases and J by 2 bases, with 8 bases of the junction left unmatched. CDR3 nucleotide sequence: TGTGCCAGCACTCTAGCGGGCGGGCCCACAGATACGCAGTATTTT. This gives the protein CASTLAGGPTDTQYF.

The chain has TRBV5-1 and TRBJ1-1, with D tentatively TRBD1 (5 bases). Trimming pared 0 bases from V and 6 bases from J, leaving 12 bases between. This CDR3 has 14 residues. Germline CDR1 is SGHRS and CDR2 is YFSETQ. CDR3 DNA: TGCGCCAGCAGCTTGGAGGGGTGGTCCGCTGAAGCTTTCTTT. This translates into CASSLEGWSAEAFF.

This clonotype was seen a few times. The CDR3 sequence: CASSDKVWRAEAFF. CDR3 bases: TGTGCCAGCAGTGATAAGGTATGGAGGGCTGAAGCTTTCTTT. The chain carries TRBV6-1 and TRBJ1-1; D gene unclear. CDR1 and CDR2 (germline): MNHNS, SASEGT. Trimming took 3 bases from V and 6 from J, leaving 14 bases between them. The CDR3 has 14 amino acids.

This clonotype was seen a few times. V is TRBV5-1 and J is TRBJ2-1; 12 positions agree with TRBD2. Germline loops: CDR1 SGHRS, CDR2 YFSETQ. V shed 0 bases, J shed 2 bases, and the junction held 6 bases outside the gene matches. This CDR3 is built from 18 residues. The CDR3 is CASSLAASGRAPYNEQFF. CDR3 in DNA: TGCGCCAGCAGCTTGGCGGCTAGCGGGAGGGCACCCTACAATGAGCAGTTCTTC. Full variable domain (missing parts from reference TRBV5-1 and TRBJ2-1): KAGVTQTPRYLIKTRGQQVTLSCSPISGHRSVSWYQQTPGQGLQFLFEYFSETQRNKGNFPGRFSGRQFSNSRSEMNVSTLELGDSALYLCASSLAASGRAPYNEQFFGPGTRLTVL.